Listed below are T cell receptor beta chains from one sample, sequenced in a study of graft-versus-host responses after intestinal transplantation. TCRdb's table, derived via immunoSEQ multiplex PCR, lists solely in-frame clones and lacks some. This table has about 100,000 clones, 80% to 95% appearing once. The sample here was PBMCs, taken about 440 days after intestinal transplant. The receptors derive from a human patient who received an intestinal transplant, so some T cells may come from the graft donor. Both conserved end residues are trimmed from each CDR3. D genes are given only for firm matches.

cdr3_aa | v_call | d_call
ASSEGTSGYNEQF | TRBV6-4 | TRBD2
ASSYREPGDSPLH | TRBV6-5 | .
ASSLPRQLETQY | TRBV5-6 | .
ASSPPGQGGGGELF | TRBV27 | TRBD1
ASKAGGSTDTQY | TRBV5-1 | TRBD2
ASSYFQSNEKLF | TRBV6-5 | .
ASSPLVLNTEAF | TRBV18 | .
ASSLGDNQPQH | TRBV7-8 | .
ASSLGQGNSPLH | TRBV5-1 | .
ASGLVLGGNYGYT | TRBV12-5 | .